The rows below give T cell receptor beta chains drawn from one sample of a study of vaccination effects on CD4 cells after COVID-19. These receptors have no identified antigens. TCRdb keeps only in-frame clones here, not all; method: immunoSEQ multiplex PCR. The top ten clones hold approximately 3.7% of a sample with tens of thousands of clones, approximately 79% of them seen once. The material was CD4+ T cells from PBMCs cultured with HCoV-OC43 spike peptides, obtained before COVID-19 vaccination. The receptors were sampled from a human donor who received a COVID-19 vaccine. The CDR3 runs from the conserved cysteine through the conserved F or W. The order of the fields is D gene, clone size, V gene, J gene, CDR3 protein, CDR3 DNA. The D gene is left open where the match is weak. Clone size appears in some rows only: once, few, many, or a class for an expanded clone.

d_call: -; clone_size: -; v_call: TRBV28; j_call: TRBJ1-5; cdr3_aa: CASRSGIQPQHF; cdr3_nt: TGTGCCAGCAGGTCGGGTATTCAGCCCCAGCATTTT
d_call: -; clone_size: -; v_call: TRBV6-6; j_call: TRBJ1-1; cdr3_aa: CASSYSSVTEAFF; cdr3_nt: TGTGCCAGCAGTTACTCCAGTGTCACTGAAGCTTTCTTT
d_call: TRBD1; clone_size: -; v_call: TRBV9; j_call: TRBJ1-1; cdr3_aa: CASSVRPGQPEAFF; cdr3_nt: TGTGCCAGCAGCGTGAGACCGGGACAGCCCGAGGCTTTCTTT
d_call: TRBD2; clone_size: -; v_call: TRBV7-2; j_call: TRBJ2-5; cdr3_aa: CASSSLAGGGQETQYF; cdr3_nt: TGTGCCAGCAGCTCTCTAGCGGGGGGGGGACAAGAGACCCAGTACTTC
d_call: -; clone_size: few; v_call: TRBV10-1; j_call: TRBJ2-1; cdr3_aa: CASSESGVSYNEQFF; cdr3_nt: TGCGCCAGCAGTGAGTCAGGGGTCTCCTACAATGAGCAGTTCTTC
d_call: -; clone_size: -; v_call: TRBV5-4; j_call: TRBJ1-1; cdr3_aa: CASSLRSTEAFF; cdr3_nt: TGTGCCAGCAGCTTGAGAAGCACTGAAGCTTTCTTT
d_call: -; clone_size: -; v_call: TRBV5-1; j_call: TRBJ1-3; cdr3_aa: CASSLVGGNTIYF; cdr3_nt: TGCGCCAGCAGCTTGGTCGGTGGAAACACCATATATTTT
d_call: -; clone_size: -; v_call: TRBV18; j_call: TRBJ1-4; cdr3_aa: CASSRTQGTNEKLFF; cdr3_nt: TGTGCCAGCTCACGTACCCAGGGAACTAATGAAAAACTGTTTTTT
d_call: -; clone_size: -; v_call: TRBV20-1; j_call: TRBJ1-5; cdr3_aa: CSASRRGQPQHF; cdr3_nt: TGCAGTGCTAGTCGGAGGGGGCAGCCCCAGCATTTT
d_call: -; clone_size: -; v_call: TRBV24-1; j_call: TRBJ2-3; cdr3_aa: CATSDFGDYTDTQYF; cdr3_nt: TGTGCCACCAGTGATTTCGGAGACTACACAGATACGCAGTATTTT
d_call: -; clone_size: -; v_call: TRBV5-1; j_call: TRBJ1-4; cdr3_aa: CASRTDNEKLFF; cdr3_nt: TGCGCCAGCAGGACAGATAATGAAAAACTGTTTTTT
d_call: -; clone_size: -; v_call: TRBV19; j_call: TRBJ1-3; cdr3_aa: CASTTDKGNTIYF; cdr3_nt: TGTGCCAGTACCACGGACAAGGGAAACACCATATATTTT
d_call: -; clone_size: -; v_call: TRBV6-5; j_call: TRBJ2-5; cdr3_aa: CASSTRDTETQYF; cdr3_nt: TGTGCCAGCAGTACCCGGGACACGGAGACCCAGTACTTC
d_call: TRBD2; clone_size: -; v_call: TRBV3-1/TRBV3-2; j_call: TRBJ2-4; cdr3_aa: CASSPGGEGFLMYF; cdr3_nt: TGTGCCAGCAGCCCCGGGGGGGAAGGGTTCCTCATGTACTTC
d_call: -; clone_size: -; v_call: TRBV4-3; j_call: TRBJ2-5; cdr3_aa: CASSQAPPGQGGETQYF; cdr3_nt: TGCGCCAGCAGCCAAGCACCCCCGGGACAAGGCGGAGAGACCCAGTACTTC
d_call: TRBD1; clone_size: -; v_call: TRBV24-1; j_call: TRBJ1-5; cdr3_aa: CATSDPGQGSNQPQHF; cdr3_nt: TGTGCCACCAGTGACCCCGGACAGGGCAGCAATCAGCCCCAGCATTTT
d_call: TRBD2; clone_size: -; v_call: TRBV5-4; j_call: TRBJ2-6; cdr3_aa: CASSRGGSGANVLTF; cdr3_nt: TGTGCCAGCAGCCGGGGAGGGTCCGGGGCCAACGTCCTGACTTTC
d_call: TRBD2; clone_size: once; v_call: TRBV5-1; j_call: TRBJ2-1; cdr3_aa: CASSLAGDRYNEQFF; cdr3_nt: TGCGCCAGCAGCTTAGCGGGGGACCGATACAATGAGCAGTTCTTC
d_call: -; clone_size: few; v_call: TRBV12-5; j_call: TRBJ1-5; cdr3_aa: CASGLTSNQPQHF; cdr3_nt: TGTGCTAGTGGTTTGACTAGCAATCAGCCCCAGCATTTT
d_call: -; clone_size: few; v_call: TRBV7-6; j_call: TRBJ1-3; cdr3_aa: CASSLGDKGTGNTIYF; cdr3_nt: TGTGCCAGCAGCTTAGGGGACAAGGGCACCGGGAACACCATATATTTT
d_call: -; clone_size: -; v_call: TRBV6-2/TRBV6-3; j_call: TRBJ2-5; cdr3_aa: CASSTVPETQYF; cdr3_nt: TGTGCCAGCAGTACCGTACCAGAGACCCAGTACTTC
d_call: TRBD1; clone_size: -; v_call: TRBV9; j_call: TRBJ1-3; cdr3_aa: CASSVGQGDRGSGNTIYF; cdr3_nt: TGTGCCAGCAGCGTAGGTCAGGGGGACAGGGGCTCTGGAAACACCATATATTTT
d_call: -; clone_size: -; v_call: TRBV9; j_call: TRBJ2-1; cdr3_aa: CASSPGGRHNEQFF; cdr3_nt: TGTGCCAGCAGCCCCGGGGGGCGGCACAATGAGCAGTTCTTC
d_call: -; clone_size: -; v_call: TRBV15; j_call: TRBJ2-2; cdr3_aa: CATSPTFTGELFF; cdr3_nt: TGTGCCACCAGCCCTACGTTCACCGGGGAGCTGTTTTTT
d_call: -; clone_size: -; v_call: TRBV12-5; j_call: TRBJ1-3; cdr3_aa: CASGLRILSGNTIYF; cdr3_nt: TGTGCTAGTGGTCTCAGGATCCTCTCTGGAAACACCATATATTTT
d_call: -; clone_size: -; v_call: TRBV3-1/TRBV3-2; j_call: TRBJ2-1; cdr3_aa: CASSQDRYNEQFF; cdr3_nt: TGTGCCAGCAGCCAAGATCGGTACAATGAGCAGTTCTTC
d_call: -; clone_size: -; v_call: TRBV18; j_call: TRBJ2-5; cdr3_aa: CASSPGRGETQYF; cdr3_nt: TGTGCCAGCTCACCAGGACGAGGGGAGACCCAGTACTTC
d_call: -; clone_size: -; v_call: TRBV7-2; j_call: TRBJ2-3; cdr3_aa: CASSLYRTDTQYF; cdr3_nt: TGTGCCAGCAGCTTATACCGCACAGATACGCAGTATTTT
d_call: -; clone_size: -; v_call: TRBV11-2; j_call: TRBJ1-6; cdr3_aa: CASSLGRNNSPLHF; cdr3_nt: TGTGCCAGCAGCTTAGGGCGAAATAATTCACCCCTCCACTTT
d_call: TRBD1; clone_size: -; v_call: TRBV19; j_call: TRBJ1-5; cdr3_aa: CASSRQGQGEQPQHF; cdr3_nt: TGTGCCAGTAGCCGACAGGGCCAAGGGGAACAGCCCCAGCATTTT
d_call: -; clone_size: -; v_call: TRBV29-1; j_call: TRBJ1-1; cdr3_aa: CSVEVQLDTEAFF; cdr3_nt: TGCAGCGTTGAAGTACAGCTTGACACTGAAGCTTTCTTT
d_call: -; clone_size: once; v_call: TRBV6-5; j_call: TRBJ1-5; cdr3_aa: CASSYSRNQPQHF; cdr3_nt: TGTGCCAGCAGTTACTCGAGGAATCAGCCCCAGCATTTT
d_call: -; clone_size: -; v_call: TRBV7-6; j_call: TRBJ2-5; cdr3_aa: CASSLVAPEGETQYF; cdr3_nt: TGTGCCAGCAGCTTAGTAGCGCCGGAGGGGGAGACCCAGTACTTC
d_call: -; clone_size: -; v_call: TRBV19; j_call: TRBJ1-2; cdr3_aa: CASSQSTGAYGYTF; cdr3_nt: TGTGCCAGTAGTCAATCAACAGGTGCCTATGGCTACACCTTC
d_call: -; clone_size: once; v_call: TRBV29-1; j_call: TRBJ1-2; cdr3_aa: CSVHRPNYGYTF; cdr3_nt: TGCAGCGTGCACAGGCCTAACTATGGCTACACCTTC
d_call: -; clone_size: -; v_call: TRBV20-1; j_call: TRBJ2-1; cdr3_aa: CSASGGGDEQFF; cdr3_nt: TGCAGTGCTAGTGGGGGAGGCGATGAGCAGTTCTTC
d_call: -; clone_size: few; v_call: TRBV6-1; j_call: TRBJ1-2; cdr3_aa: CASSEGYGYTF; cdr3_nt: TGTGCCAGCAGTGAAGGCTATGGCTACACCTTC
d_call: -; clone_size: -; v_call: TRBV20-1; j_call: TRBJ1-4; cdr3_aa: CSANTVEKLFF; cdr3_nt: TGCAGTGCAAATACCGTCGAAAAACTGTTTTTT
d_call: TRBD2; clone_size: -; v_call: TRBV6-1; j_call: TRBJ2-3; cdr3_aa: CASSEAPSGNTRATQYF; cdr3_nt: TGTGCCAGCAGTGAAGCGCCTAGCGGGAATACTCGCGCTACGCAGTATTTT
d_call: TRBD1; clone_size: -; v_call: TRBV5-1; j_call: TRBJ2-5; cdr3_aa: CASSLSTGGYQETQYF; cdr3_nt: TGCGCCAGCAGCCTATCGACAGGGGGCTACCAAGAGACCCAGTACTTC
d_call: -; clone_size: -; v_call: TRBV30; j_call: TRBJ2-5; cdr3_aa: CAWSEGFGAVQETQYF; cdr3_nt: TGTGCCTGGAGTGAGGGTTTTGGGGCAGTGCAAGAGACCCAGTACTTC
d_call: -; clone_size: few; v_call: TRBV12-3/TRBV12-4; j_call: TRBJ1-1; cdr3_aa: CASRPGGNTEAFF; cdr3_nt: TGTGCCAGCAGGCCCGGTGGAAACACTGAAGCTTTCTTT
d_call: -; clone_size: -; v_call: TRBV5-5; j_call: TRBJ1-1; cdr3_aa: CASSLGTDIRNTEAFF; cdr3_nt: TGTGCCAGCAGCTTGGGGACCGACATTCGGAACACTGAAGCTTTCTTT
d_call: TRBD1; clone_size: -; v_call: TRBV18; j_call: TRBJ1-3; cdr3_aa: CASSPQQGASGNTIYF; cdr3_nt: TGTGCCAGCTCACCACAACAGGGGGCGAGCGGAAACACCATATATTTT
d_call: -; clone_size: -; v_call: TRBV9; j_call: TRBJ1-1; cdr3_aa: CASSVDLLRNTEAFF; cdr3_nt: TGTGCCAGCAGCGTAGACCTCCTGAGGAACACTGAAGCTTTCTTT
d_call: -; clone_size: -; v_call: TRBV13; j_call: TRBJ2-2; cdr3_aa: CASSLRQGGTGELFF; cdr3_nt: TGTGCCAGCAGCCTTCGACAGGGAGGGACCGGGGAGCTGTTTTTT
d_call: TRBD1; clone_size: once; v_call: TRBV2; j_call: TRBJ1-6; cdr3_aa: CASSGGQGSFSPLHF; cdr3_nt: TGTGCCAGCAGTGGGGGACAGGGGTCTTTCTCACCCCTCCACTTT
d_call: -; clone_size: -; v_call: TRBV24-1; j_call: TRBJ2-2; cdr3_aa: CATSDWGHTNTGELFF; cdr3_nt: TGTGCCACCAGTGATTGGGGACATACGAACACCGGGGAGCTGTTTTTT
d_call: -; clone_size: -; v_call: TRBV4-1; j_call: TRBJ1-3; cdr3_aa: CASSQVTESSGNTIYF; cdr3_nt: TGCGCCAGCAGCCAAGTTACCGAGAGCTCTGGAAACACCATATATTTT
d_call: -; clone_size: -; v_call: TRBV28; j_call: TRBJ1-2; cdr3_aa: CASTPRSGTPNYGYTF; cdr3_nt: TGTGCCAGCACCCCACGGTCCGGGACGCCGAACTATGGCTACACCTTC